This entry lists 16 T cell receptor beta chains sequenced from one sample in a study of control samples from healthy donors and cancer patients (dated by TCRdb to about 2020). The method behind the library was the immunoSEQ multiplex PCR assay. TCRdb's version of the immuneACCESS table is confined to in-frame rearrangements and falls short of the full clone set. An unresolved V gene accounts for under half of the shortfall where checked; the remainder is of unknown origin. This sample holds roughly 88,000 clones; about 85% were observed only once. The ten largest account for approximately 20% of the sample. The sequenced sample was blood. The receptors stem from a man aged 25-40 years in good health.

This rearrangement joins TRBV6-5 to TRBJ1-3; D gene ambiguous. Germline V CDR1 and CDR2: MNHEY, SVGAGI. With 6 bases removed from V and 0 bases from J, the gap between germline ends came to 12 bases. The CDR3 sequence is 15 residues long. The CDR3 reads CASRGGRNSGNTIYF. The CDR3, as DNA: TGTGCCAGCAGGGGAGGCAGGAACTCTGGAAACACCATATATTTT.

The chain employs TRBV18 and TRBJ1-1; D gene uncertain. V was cut by 5 bases and J by 4 bases, with 14 bases left in between. The germline gives CDR1 KGHSH, CDR2 LQKENI. The CDR3 is 14 amino acids. CDR3 sequence: CASSSKRIGTEAFF. The CDR3 DNA follows: TGTGCCAGCTCATCTAAGAGGATTGGCACTGAAGCTTTCTTT.

This clone was recorded only once. The V gene is TRBV29-1, the J gene TRBJ2-7; D remains unclear. CDR1 is SQVTM and CDR2 is ANQGSEA in the germline V gene. The germline V and J ends were trimmed by 6 bases and 4 bases, with 19 bases remaining between them. The CDR3 is 14 amino acids. Here the CDR3 DNA reads TGCAGCGTCGGATTAGGCCAGATTTTTTACGAGCAGTACTTC. Residues: CSVGLGQIFYEQYF.

The chain uses TRBV6-5 and TRBJ2-7; D may be TRBD1 (6 bases). This CDR3 contains 12 residues. Trimming took off 11 bases at V and 3 bases at J, with 14 bases between the two ends. Germline CDR1 MNHEY, CDR2 SVGAGI. The CDR3 coding sequence is TGTGCCGCCTACAGGGATATCTACGAGCAGTACTTC. Its translation: CAAYRDIYEQYF.

This clone occurred a few times. The CDR3 region has the DNA TGCGCCAGCAGCTCAGATTACGAGCAGTACTTC. Protein sequence: CASSSDYEQYF. The chain couples TRBV5-1 to TRBJ2-7; D gene ambiguous. Germline CDR1 and CDR2: SGHRS and YFSETQ. The CDR3 totals 11 residues. With 3 bases removed from V and 4 bases from J, the gap between germline ends came to 5 bases.

V is TRBV4-1 and J is TRBJ2-7, with D perhaps TRBD2 (6 bases). This CDR3 is 15 amino acids long. Germline assignment: CDR1 MGHRA and CDR2 YSYEKL. Trimming removed 3 bases at V and 3 bases at J, with 15 bases between. CDR3 DNA: TGCGCCAGCAGCCAGGGTCGTGGAGGGAGCTACGAGCAGTACTTC. Its protein product is CASSQGRGGSYEQYF.

The chain recombines TRBV11-2 with TRBJ1-6; D is undetermined. Trimming removed 3 bases from V and 2 bases from J, with 8 bases in between. CDR1 is SGHAT, CDR2 FQNNGV, per germline. The CDR3 extends over 15 amino acids. The CDR3 DNA follows: TGTGCCAGCAGCTTTGAAGGGACCTATAATTCACCCCTCCACTTT. Amino acids: CASSFEGTYNSPLHF.

This clone was recorded only once. The chain combines TRBV6-5 with TRBJ2-1; D tentatively reads TRBD1 or TRBD2 (6 bases each). The CDR3 extends over 15 amino acids. In germline, CDR1 is MNHEY, CDR2 SVGAGI. V was trimmed by 8 bases and J by 6 bases, leaving 20 bases between them. Here the CDR3 reads CASGQGMGLRNEQFF. The CDR3 DNA reads as TGTGCCAGCGGTCAGGGGATGGGACTGCGCAATGAGCAGTTCTTC.

This clone was observed many times. The V gene is TRBV28, the J gene TRBJ2-3; possibly TRBD1 for D (5 bases). Germline assignment: CDR1 MDHEN and CDR2 SYDVKM. The CDR3 runs to 15 residues. V was trimmed by 3 bases and J by 4 bases, leaving 14 bases between them. The CDR3 region is CASSLAQGGADTQYF. In DNA, the CDR3 is TGTGCCAGCAGTTTGGCCCAGGGTGGAGCAGATACGCAGTATTTT.

This chain links TRBV7-2 with TRBJ2-3; 8 positions match TRBD1. Trimming at V came to 3 bases and at J to 0 bases, leaving 5 bases not matched to a gene. This CDR3 has 16 residues. Germline V gene sequence: CDR1 SGHTA, CDR2 FQGNSA. The chain's CDR3 is CASSFMQGASTDTQYF. The CDR3 nucleotides are TGTGCCAGCAGCTTCATGCAGGGGGCTAGCACAGATACGCAGTATTTT.

The rearrangement uses TRBV14 and TRBJ2-1; tentative D call: TRBD2 (5 bases). Germline V lookup: CDR1 SGHDN, CDR2 FVKESK. This CDR3 comprises 15 residues. With 3 bases removed from V and 3 bases from J, the gap between germline ends came to 12 bases. The DNA of the CDR3 is TGTGCCAGCAGCCAGTTCTCGAGGGACTACAATGAGCAGTTCTTC. Amino acid sequence: CASSQFSRDYNEQFF. The whole variable domain, remainder taken from reference TRBV14 and TRBJ2-1, is EAGVTQFPSHSVIEKGQTVTLRCDPISGHDNLYWYRRVMGKEIKFLLHFVKESKQDESGMPNNRFLAERTGGTYSTLKVQPAELEDSGVYFCASSQFSRDYNEQFFGPGTRLTVL.

The chain couples TRBV6-1 to TRBJ2-1; 9 bases agree with TRBD2. Germline CDR1 MNHNS, CDR2 SASEGT. Trimming cost V 0 bases and J 4 bases; bases outside gene matches: 7. The CDR3 loop spans 17 amino acids. The CDR3 spells CASSEAGSGGPYNEQFF. The DNA for the CDR3 is TGTGCCAGCAGTGAAGCGGGCAGCGGGGGGCCTTACAATGAGCAGTTCTTC.

The chain carries TRBV27 and TRBJ1-1; no firm D call. The CDR3 extends over 14 amino acids. CDR1 and CDR2 from the germline V gene are MNHEY and SMNVEV (reference sequence). V was shortened by 8 bases and J by 0 bases, with 13 bases between the two germline ends. This CDR3 reads CASFTTGVNTEAFF. As DNA, the CDR3 is TGTGCCAGCTTTACAACCGGGGTGAACACTGAAGCTTTCTTT.

In nucleotides, the CDR3 is TGTGCCAGCACCCAAAGGGCCAGGGCCCAAGAGACCCAGTACTTC. This encodes CASTQRARAQETQYF. V is TRBV2 and J is TRBJ2-5; TRBD1 might be the D (5 bases). This CDR3 has 15 residues. Germline V gene sequence: CDR1 SNHLY, CDR2 FYNNEI. The V and J ends lost 7 bases and 1 base respectively, with 16 bases between them. Full variable domain (missing parts from reference TRBV2 and TRBJ2-5): EPEVTQTPSHQVTQMGQEVILRCVPISNHLYFYWYRQILGQKVEFLVSFYNNEISEKSEIFDDQFSVERPDGSNFTLKIRSTKLEDSAMYFCASTQRARAQETQYFGPGTRLLVL.

This clone was observed a few times. The V call is TRBV4-1, the J call TRBJ1-2; D not certain. The CDR3 has 14 residues. Germline values: CDR1 MGHRA, CDR2 YSYEKL. Trimming took off 0 bases at V and 8 bases at J, with 13 bases between the two ends. The CDR3 sequence is CASSQEAKVLGYTF. Here the CDR3 DNA reads TGCGCCAGCAGCCAAGAGGCCAAGGTACTGGGCTACACCTTC.

The rearrangement joins TRBV23-1 to TRBJ2-2; 7 bases are shared with TRBD1. TRBV23-1 is treated as an ORF (open reading frame) with a function not yet certain. The length of the CDR3 is 18 residues. V shed 0 bases and J 5 bases; nucleotides not matched to a gene: 12. This chain's CDR3 is CASSQSARTGWGTGELFF. The CDR3 nucleotides are TGCGCCAGCAGTCAATCGGCCCGGACAGGTTGGGGGACCGGGGAGCTGTTTTTT.